This TCR beta chain was recovered during a study of T cell changes during pregnancy in multiple sclerosis (dated by TCRdb to the late 2010s). With respect to the entire study: The study examined how the T cell repertoire changed over the course of pregnancy in women with multiple sclerosis.

About this clone: This clone's antigen is unknown. One base away there is no much larger clone; base qualities are not given.

Library prep was done by the immunoSEQ multiplex PCR assay. Imported from immuneACCESS, the table was reduced by TCRdb to in-frame sequences with V and J called. These copies leave out some clones; in studies compared against another copy, an unresolved V gene accounts for under half, and the cause of the remainder is not known. The sample records about 40,000 clones, around 94% of which are singletons. The leading ten clones occupy over 0.95% of the sample. Reading the germline V gene gives CDR1 SGHDT and CDR2 YYEEEE. V gives up 1 base and J gives up 1 base, and the segment between their germline ends measures 4 bases. From the cysteine through the phenylalanine, the CDR3 covers 13 amino acids. Just the 39-base CDR3 DNA is kept, in frame starting at base 1.

The V gene is TRBV5-6 and the J gene is TRBJ2-3; the D segment cannot be called with confidence. This sample comprised peripheral blood, obtained before pregnancy. This clonotype was obtained from a female donor with multiple sclerosis, enrolled in a pregnancy study. The CDR3 here reads CASSLTGTDTQYF. The DNA sequence follows: TGTGCCAGCAGCTTGACAGGCACAGATACGCAGTATTTT.